This is a list of T cell receptor beta chains from one sample in a study of cytomegalovirus exposure and HLA in healthy donors. Data came from immunoSEQ multiplex PCR; TCRdb stores just in-frame clones and leaves some out. The sample has about 120,000 clones, more than 60% seen once. Sequencing used PBMCs. All receptors derive from a woman in her thirties or forties in good health and CMV-seropositive. The CDR3 runs from the conserved cysteine through the conserved F or W.

V	J	CDR3
TRBV11-3	TRBJ2-1	CASSSRMSGGLNEQFF
TRBV5-1	TRBJ1-1	CASSLDGGAPMNTEAFF
TRBV6-1	TRBJ2-2	CASSALAGVSGELFF
TRBV11-2	TRBJ1-2	CASSLTGGGYTF
TRBV27	TRBJ1-5	CASRTGRESNQPQHF
TRBV15	TRBJ2-7	CATQEPGQGYEQYF
TRBV27	TRBJ1-3	CASSAGQGAYGNTIYF
TRBV30	TRBJ1-2	CAWSVRREGVGYTF
TRBV28	TRBJ1-6	CASSTSNSPLHF
TRBV28	TRBJ1-4	CASRAQGREKLFF
TRBV5-8	TRBJ1-5	CASSRGLGGDQPQHF
TRBV28	TRBJ2-5	CASSLGGEGWETQYF
TRBV9	TRBJ2-3	CASSVATTSGRTDTQYF